This TCR beta chain was identified during a study of blood T cell repertoires in COVID-19. Study-level information: Samples taken during acute and convalescent COVID-19 were collected in the United States, Italy and Spain. Sources were T cells, B-cell-depleted T cells, or PBMCs; the material itself was cDNA or gDNA.

The CDR3 has 12 residues. Per the germline V gene, CDR1 is KGHDR and CDR2 is SFDVKD. V lost 4 bases, J lost 4 bases, and 6 bases lay in between. In the authors' workflow: Amplifying reference gene primers gave estimates of nucleated cell counts. Here immunoSEQ multiplex PCR was the method, and the copy in TCRdb shows in-frame clones only, minus some. The V and J calls and clone size come from that table; D and trimming were worked out from the DNA. This table has approximately 190,000 clones, around four fifths appearing once. The source is a human donor in a cohort sampled during active COVID-19. This sequence joins TRBV24-1 and TRBJ2-5; tentatively, D is TRBD1 (6 bases). Sequencing was done on a sample of peripheral blood. The DNA for the CDR3 is TGTGCCACCAGTGAAGGGGGAGAGACCCAGTACTTC. Encoded protein: CATSEGGETQYF.